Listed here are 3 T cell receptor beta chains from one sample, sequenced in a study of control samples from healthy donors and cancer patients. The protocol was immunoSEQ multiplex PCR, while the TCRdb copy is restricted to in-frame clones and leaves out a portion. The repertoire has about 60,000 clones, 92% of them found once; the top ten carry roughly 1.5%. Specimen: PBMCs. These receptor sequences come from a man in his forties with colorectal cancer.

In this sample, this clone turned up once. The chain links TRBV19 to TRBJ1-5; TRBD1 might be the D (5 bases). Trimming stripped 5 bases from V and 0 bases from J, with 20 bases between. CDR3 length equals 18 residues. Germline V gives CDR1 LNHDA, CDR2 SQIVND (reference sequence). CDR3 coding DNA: TGTGCCAGTAGTCCCGGGTGGAGGGGCCTTTATAGCAATCAGCCCCAGCATTTT. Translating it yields CASSPGWRGLYSNQPQHF.

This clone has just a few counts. Here the CDR3 DNA reads TGTGCCACCAGTGATTTGTACAGGGCCGCTGGCTACACCTTC. Residues: CATSDLYRAAGYTF. The J gene is TRBJ1-2, the V gene TRBV24-1; D possibly corresponds to TRBD1 (6 bases). The CDR3 has 14 amino acids. Per germline, CDR1 KGHDR and CDR2 SFDVKD. V dropped 0 bases and J dropped 7 bases, with 11 bases sitting between them.

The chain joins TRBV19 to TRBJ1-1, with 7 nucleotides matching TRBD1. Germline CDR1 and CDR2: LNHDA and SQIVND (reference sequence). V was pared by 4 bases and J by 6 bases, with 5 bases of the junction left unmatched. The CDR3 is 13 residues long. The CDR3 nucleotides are TGTGCCAGTAGTAGAAACAGGGGCCCTGAAGCTTTCTTT. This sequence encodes CASSRNRGPEAFF.